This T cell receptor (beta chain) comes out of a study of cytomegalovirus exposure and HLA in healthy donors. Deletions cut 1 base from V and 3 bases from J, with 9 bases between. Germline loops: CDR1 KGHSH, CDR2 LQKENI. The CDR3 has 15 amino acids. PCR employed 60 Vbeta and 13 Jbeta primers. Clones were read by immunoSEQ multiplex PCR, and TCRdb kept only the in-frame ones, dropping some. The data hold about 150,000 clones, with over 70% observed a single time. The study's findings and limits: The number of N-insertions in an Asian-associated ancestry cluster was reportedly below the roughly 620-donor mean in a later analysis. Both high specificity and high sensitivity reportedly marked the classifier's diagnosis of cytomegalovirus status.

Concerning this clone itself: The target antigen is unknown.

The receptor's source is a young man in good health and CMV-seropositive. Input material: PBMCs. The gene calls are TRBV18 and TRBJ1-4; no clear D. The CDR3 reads CASSPQAGPNEKLFF. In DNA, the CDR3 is TGTGCCAGCTCACCACAGGCTGGGCCTAATGAAAAACTGTTTTTT.